The source of this T cell receptor (beta chain) is a study of neurological immune-mediated disorders. TCRdb fed the 5' RACE reads into MiXCR, producing one record per CDR3 protein. The repertoire holds approximately 45,000 distinct CDR3 sequences, with approximately 13% as singletons. Regarding time point: longitudinal time-point 3. CDR1 DFQATT and CDR2 SNEGSKA come from the germline V gene (reference sequence). Germline trimming cut 3 bases from V and 3 bases from J; bases unmatched to any gene: 0. The CDR3 covers 12 residues. This clonotype qualifies as medium-sized. The specimen was PBMCs. This chain joins TRBV20-1 and TRBJ1-1; TRBD1 agrees at 8 bases. The clonotype comes from a man aged 30 to 45 in good health. The CDR3: CSARTGDTEAFF. CDR3 DNA: TGCAGTGCTAGGACAGGGGACACTGAAGCTTTCTTT.